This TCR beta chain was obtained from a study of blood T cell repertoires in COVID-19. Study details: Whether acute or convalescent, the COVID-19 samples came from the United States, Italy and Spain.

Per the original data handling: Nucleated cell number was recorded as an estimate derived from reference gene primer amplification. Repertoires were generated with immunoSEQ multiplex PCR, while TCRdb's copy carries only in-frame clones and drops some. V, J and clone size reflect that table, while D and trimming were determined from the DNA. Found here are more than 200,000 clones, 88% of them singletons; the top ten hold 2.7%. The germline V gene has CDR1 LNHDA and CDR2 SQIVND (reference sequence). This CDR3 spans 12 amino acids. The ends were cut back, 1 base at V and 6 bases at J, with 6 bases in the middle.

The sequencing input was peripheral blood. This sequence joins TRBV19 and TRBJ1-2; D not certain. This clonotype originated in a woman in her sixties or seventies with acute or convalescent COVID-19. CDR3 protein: CASSIGSNGYTF. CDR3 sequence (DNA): TGTGCCAGTAGTATAGGCAGTAATGGCTACACCTTC. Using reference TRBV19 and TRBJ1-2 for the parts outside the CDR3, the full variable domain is DGGITQSPKYLFRKEGQNVTLSCEQNLNHDAMYWYRQDPGQGLRLIYYSQIVNDFQKGDIAEGYSVSREKKESFPLTVTSAQKNPTAFYLCASSIGSNGYTFGSGTRLTVV.